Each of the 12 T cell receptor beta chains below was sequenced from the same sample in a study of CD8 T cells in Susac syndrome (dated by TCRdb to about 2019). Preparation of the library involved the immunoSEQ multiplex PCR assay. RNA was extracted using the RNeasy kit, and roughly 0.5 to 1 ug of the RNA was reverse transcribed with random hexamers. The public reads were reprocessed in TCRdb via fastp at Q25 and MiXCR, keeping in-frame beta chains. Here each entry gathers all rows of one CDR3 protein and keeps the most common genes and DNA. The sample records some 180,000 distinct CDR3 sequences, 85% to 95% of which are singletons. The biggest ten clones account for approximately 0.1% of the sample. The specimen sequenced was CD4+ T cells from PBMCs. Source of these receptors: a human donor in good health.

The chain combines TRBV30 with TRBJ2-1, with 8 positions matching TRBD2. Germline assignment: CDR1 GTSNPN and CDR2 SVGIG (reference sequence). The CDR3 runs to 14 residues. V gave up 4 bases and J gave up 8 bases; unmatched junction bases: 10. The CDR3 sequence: CAWTPGGGTHEQFF. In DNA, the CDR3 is TGTGCCTGGACCCCCGGGGGGGGAACCCATGAGCAGTTCTTC.

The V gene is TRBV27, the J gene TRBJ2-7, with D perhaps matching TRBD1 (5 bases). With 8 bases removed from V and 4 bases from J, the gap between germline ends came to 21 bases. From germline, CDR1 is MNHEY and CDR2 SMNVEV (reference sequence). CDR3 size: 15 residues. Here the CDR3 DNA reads TGTGCCAGCGGAGCTTTTGGTCAGGGTGTATACGAGCAGTACTTC. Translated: CASGAFGQGVYEQYF.

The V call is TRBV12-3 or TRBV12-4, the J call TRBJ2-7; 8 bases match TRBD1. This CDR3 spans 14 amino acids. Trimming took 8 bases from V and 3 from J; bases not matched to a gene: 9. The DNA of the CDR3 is TGTGCCAGCCAAATAGGGACAGGACTCTACGAGCAGTACTTC. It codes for CASQIGTGLYEQYF.

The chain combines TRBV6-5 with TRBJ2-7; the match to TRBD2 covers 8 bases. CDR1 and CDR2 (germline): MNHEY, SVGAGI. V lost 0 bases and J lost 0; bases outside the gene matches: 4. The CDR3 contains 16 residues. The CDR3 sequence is CASSYSLAGVSYEQYF. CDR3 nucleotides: TGTGCCAGCAGTTACTCGCTAGCGGGCGTCTCCTACGAGCAGTACTTC.

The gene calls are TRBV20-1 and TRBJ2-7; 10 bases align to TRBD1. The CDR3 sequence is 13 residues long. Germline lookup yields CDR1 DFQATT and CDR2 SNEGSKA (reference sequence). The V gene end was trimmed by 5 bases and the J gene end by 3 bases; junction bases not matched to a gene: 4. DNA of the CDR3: TGCAGTGCTGAGCGGACAGGGGGCTACGAGCAGTACTTC. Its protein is CSAERTGGYEQYF.

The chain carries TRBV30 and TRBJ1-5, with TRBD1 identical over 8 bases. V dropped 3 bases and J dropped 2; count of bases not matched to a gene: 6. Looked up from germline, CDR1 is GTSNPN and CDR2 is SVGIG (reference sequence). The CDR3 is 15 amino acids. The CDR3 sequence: CAWSKGQGGNQPQHF. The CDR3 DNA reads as TGTGCCTGGAGCAAAGGACAGGGAGGCAATCAGCCCCAGCATTTT.

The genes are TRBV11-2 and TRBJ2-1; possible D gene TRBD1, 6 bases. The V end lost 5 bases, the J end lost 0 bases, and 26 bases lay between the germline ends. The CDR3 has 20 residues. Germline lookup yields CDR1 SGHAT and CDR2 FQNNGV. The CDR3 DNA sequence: TGTGCCAGCAGCCCCAGGGGTGGGGGTGGTGCACTGCTCTCCTACAATGAGCAGTTCTTC. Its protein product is CASSPRGGGGALLSYNEQFF.

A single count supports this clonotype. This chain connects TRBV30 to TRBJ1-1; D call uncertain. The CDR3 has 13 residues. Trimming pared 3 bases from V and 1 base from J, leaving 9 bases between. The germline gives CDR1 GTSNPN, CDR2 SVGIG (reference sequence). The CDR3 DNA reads TGTGCCTGGAGGGGCTTACGGAACACTGAAGCTTTCTTT. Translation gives CAWRGLRNTEAFF.

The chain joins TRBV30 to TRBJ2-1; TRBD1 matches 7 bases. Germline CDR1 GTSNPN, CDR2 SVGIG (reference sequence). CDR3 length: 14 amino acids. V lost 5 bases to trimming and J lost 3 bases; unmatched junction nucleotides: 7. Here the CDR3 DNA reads TGTGCCTGGGGTACAGGGGCGGTCTACAATGAGCAGTTCTTC. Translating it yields CAWGTGAVYNEQFF.

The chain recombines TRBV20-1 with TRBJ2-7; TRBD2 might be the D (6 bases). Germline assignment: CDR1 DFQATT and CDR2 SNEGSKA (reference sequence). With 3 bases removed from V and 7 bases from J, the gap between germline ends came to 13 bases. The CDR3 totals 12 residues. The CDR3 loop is CSASRELQEQYF. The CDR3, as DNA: TGCAGTGCTAGTCGGGAGCTCCAAGAGCAGTACTTC.

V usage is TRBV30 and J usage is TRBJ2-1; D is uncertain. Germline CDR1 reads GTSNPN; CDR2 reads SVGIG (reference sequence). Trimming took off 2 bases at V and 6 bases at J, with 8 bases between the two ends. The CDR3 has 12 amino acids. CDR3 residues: CAWSLNFNEQFF. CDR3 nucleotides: TGTGCCTGGAGTTTAAACTTCAATGAGCAGTTCTTC.

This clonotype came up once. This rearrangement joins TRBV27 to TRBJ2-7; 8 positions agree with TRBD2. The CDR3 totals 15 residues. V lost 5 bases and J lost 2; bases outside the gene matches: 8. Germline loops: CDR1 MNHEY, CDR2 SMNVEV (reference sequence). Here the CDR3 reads CASSPSSGPPYEQYF. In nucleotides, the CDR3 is TGTGCCAGCAGTCCATCTAGCGGGCCGCCCTACGAGCAGTACTTC.